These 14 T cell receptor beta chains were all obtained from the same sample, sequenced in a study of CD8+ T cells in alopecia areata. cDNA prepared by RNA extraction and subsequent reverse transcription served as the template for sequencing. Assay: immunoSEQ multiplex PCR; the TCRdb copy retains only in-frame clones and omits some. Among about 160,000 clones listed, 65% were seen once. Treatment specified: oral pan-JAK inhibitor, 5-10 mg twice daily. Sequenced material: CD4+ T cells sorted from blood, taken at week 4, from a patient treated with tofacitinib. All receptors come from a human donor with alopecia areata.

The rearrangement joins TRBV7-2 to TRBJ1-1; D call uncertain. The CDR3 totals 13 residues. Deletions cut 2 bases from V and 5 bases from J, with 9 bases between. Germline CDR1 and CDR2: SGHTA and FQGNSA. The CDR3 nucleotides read TGTGCCAGCAGCTTAACTCCGGGTACTGAAGCTTTCTTT. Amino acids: CASSLTPGTEAFF.

CDR3 sequence: CAWSVGTGGMTPLHF. In nucleotides, the CDR3 is TGTGCCTGGAGTGTAGGGACAGGGGGCATGACACCCCTCCACTTT. V and J are TRBV30 and TRBJ1-6; 12 bases match TRBD1. The germline V gene encodes CDR1 GTSNPN and CDR2 SVGIG (reference sequence). The trim removed 0 bases at V and 11 bases at J, leaving 5 bases unmatched. This CDR3 comprises 15 residues. The full variable domain, in which reference TRBV30 and TRBJ1-6 provide the parts outside the CDR3, is SQTIHQWPATLVQPVGSPLSLECTVEGTSNPNLYWYRQAAGRGLQLLFYSVGIGQISSEVPQNLSASRPQDRQFILSSKKLLLSDSGFYLCAWSVGTGGMTPLHFGNGTRLTVT.

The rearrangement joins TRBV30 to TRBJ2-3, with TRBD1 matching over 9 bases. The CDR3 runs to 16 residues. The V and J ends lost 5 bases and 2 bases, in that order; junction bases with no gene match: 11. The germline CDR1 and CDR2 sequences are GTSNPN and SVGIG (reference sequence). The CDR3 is CAWFNKGTGNTDTQYF. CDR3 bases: TGTGCCTGGTTTAACAAAGGGACAGGGAACACAGATACGCAGTATTTT.

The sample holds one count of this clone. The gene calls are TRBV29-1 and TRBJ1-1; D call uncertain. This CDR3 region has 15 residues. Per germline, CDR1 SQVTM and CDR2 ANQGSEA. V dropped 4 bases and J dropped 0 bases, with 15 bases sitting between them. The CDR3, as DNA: TGCAGCGTTGGGCCCAGGTCTGATGTGAACACTGAAGCTTTCTTT. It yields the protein CSVGPRSDVNTEAFF.

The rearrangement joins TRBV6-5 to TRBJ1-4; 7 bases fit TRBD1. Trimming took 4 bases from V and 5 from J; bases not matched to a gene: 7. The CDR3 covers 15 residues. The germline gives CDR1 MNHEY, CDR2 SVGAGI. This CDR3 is CASSSLGGQNEKLFF. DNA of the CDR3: TGTGCCAGCAGTTCCCTCGGGGGACAGAATGAAAAACTGTTTTTT.

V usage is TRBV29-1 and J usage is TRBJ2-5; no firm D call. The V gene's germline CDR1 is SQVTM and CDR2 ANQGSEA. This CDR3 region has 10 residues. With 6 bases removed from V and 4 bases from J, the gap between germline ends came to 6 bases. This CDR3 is CSVYGETQYF. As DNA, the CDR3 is TGCAGCGTATATGGAGAGACCCAGTACTTC.

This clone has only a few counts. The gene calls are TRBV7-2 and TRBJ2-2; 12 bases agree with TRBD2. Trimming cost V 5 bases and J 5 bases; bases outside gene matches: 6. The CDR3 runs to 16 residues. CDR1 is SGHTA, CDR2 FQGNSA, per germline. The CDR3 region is CASSPPSGGATGELFF. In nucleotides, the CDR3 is TGTGCCAGCAGCCCACCTAGCGGGGGGGCAACCGGGGAGCTGTTTTTT.

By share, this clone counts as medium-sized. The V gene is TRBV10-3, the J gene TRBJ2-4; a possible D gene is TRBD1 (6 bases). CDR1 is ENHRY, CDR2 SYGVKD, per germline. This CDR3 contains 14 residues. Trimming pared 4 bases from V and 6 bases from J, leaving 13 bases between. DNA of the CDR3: TGTGCCATCAGTGGAGATAGGGACACAAACATTCAGTACTTC. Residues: CAISGDRDTNIQYF.

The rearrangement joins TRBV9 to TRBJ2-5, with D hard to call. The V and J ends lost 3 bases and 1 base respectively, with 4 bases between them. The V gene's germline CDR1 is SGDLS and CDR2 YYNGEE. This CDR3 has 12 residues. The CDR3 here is CASSASQETQYF. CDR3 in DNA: TGTGCCAGCAGCGCCAGCCAAGAGACCCAGTACTTC.

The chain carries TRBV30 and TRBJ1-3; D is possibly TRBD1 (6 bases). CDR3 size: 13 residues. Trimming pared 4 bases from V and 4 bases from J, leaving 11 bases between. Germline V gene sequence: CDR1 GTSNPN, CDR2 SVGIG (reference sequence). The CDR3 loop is CAWTSGGGNTIYF. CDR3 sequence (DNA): TGTGCCTGGACATCGGGGGGCGGAAACACCATATATTTT.

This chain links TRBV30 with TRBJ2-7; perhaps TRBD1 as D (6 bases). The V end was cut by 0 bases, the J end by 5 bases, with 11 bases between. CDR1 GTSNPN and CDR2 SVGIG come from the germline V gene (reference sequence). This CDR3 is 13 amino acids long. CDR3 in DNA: TGTGCCTGGAGTGTAACAGGGTCCCACGAGCAGTACTTC. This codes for CAWSVTGSHEQYF. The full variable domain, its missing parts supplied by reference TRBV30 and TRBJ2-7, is SQTIHQWPATLVQPVGSPLSLECTVEGTSNPNLYWYRQAAGRGLQLLFYSVGIGQISSEVPQNLSASRPQDRQFILSSKKLLLSDSGFYLCAWSVTGSHEQYFGPGTRLTVT.

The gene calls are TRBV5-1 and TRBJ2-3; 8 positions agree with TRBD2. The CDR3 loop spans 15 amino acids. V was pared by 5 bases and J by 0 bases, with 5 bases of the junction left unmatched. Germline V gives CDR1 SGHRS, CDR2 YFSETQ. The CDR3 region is CASRLAGTSTDTQYF. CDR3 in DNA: TGCGCCAGCAGATTAGCGGGGACTAGCACAGATACGCAGTATTTT.

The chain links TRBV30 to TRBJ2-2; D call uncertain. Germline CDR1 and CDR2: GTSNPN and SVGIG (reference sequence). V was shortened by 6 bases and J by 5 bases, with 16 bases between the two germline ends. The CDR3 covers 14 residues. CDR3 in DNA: TGTGCCTGCACTCTGGGCGGTGGTACCGGGGAGCTGTTTTTT. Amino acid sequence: CACTLGGGTGELFF.

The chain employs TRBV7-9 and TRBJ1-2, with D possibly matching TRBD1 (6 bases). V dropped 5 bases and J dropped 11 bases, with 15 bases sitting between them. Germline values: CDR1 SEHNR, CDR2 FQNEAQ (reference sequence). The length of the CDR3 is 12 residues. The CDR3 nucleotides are TGTGCCAGCAGCCTTCGCGACAGGCGATACACCTTC. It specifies CASSLRDRRYTF. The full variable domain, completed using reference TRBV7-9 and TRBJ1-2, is DTGVSQNPRHKITKRGQNVTFRCDPISEHNRLYWYRQTLGQGPEFLTYFQNEAQLEKSRLLSDRFSAERPKGSFSTLEIQRTEQGDSAMYLCASSLRDRRYTFGSGTRLTVV.